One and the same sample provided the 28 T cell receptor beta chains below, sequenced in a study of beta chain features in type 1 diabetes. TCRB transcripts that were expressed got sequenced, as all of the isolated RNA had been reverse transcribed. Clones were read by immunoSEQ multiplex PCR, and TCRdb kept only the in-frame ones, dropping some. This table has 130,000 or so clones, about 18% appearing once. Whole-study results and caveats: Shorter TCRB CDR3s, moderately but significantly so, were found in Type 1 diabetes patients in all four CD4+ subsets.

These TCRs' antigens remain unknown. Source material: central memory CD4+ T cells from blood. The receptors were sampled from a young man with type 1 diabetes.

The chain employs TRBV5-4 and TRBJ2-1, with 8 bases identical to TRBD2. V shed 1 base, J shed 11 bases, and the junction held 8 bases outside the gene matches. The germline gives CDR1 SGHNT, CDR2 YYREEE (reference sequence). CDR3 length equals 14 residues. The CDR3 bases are TGTGCCAGCAGCTTGAAGCTAGCGGGCACCAAGCAGTTCTTC. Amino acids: CASSLKLAGTKQFF. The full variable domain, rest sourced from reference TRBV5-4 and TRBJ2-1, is ETGVTQSPTHLIKTRGQQVTLRCSSQSGHNTVSWYQQALGQGPQFIFQYYREEENGRGNFPPRFSGLQFPNYSSELNVNALELDDSALYLCASSLKLAGTKQFFGPGTRLTVL.

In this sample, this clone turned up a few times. The CDR3 reads CASSQDIGTSTDTQYF. The CDR3 nucleotides read TGCGCCAGCAGCCAAGATATCGGGACCTCCACAGATACGCAGTATTTT. The chain joins TRBV4-3 to TRBJ2-3; TRBD1 or TRBD2 may be the D gene (5 bases each). In germline, CDR1 is LGHNA, CDR2 YSLEER. Between the trimmed V and J ends, which lost 0 bases and 2 bases, there was a span of 12 bases. CDR3 length equals 16 residues.

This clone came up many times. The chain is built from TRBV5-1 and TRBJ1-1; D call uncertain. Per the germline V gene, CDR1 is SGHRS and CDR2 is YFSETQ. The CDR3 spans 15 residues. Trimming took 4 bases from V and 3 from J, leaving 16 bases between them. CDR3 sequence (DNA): TGCGCCAGCAGCGTGGCAGCGATGGGAGACACTGAAGCTTTCTTT. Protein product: CASSVAAMGDTEAFF.

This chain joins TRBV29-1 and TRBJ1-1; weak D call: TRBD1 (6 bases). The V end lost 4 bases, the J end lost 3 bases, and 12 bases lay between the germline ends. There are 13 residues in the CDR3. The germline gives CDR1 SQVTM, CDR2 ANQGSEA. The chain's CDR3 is CSVGGTTDTEAFF. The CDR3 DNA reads TGCAGCGTTGGGGGGACAACGGACACTGAAGCTTTCTTT.

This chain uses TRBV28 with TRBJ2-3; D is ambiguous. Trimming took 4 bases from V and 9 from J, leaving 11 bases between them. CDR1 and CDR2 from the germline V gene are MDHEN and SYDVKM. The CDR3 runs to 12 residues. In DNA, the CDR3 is TGTGCCAGCAGTTCCCCCACGGGCACGCAGTATTTT. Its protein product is CASSSPTGTQYF.

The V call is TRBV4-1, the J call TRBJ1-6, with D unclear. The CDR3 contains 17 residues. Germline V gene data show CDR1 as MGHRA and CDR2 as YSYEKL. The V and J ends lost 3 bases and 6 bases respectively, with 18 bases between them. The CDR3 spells CASSQVQVQGGNSPLHF. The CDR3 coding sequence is TGCGCCAGCAGCCAGGTACAAGTGCAAGGTGGTAATTCACCCCTCCACTTT.

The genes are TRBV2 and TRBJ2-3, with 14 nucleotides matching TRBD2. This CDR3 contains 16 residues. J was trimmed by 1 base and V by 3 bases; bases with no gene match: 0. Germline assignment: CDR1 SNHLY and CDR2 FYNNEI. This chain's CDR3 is CASSEGLAGGTDTQYF. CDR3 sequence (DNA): TGTGCCAGCAGTGAGGGACTAGCGGGGGGCACAGATACGCAGTATTTT.

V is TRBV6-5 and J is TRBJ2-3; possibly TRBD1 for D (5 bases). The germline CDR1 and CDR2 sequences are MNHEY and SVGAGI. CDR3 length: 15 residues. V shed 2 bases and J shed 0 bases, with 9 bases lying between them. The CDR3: CASSYKGSSTDTQYF. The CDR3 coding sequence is TGTGCCAGCAGTTACAAGGGGTCAAGCACAGATACGCAGTATTTT.

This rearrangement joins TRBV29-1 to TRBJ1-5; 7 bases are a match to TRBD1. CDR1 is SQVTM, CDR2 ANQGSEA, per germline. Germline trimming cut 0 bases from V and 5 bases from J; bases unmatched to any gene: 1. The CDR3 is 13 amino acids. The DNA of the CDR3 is TGCAGCGTTGAAGAAGGGGGCGATCAGCCCCAGCATTTT. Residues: CSVEEGGDQPQHF.

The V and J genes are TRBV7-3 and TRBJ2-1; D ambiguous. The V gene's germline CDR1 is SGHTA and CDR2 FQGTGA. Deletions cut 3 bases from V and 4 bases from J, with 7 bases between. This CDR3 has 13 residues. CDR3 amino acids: CASSFRSYNEQFF. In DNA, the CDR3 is TGTGCCAGCAGCTTTCGGTCATACAATGAGCAGTTCTTC.

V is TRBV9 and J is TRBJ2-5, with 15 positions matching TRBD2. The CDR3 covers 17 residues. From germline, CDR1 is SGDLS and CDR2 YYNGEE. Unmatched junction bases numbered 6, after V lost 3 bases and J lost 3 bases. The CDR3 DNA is TGTGCCAGCAGCGACGGGACTAGCGGGGGGTCTGAAGAGACCCAGTACTTC. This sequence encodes CASSDGTSGGSEETQYF.

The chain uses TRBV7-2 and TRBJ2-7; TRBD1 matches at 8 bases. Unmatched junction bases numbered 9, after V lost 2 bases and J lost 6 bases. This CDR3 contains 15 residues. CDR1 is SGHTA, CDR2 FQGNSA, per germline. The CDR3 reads CASSLRGRGRGEQYF. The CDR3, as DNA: TGTGCCAGCAGCTTACGCGGCAGGGGGCGCGGCGAGCAGTACTTC.

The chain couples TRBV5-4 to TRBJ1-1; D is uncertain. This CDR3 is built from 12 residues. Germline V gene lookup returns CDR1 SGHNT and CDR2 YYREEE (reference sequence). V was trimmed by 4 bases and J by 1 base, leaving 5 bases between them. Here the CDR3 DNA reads TGTGCCAGCAGCCTCCCGAACACTGAAGCTTTCTTT. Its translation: CASSLPNTEAFF.

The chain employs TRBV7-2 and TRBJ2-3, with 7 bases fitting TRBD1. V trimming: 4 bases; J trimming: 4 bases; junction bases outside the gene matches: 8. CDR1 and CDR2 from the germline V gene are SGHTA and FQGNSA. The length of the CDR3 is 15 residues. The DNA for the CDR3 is TGTGCCAGCAGCTCAAGAGGACAGGAGCCAGATACGCAGTATTTT. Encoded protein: CASSSRGQEPDTQYF. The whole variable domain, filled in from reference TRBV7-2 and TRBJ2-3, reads GAGVSQSPSNKVTEKGKDVELRCDPISGHTALYWYRQSLGQGLEFLIYFQGNSAPDKSGLPSDRFSAERTGGSVSTLTIQRTQQEDSAVYLCASSSRGQEPDTQYFGPGTRLTVL.

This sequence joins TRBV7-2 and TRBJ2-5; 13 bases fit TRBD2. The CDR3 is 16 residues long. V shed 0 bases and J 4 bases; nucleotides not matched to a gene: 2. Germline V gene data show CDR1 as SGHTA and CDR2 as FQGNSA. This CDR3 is CASSLATSGRLETQYF. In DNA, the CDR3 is TGTGCCAGCAGCTTAGCGACTAGCGGGAGGTTAGAGACCCAGTACTTC.

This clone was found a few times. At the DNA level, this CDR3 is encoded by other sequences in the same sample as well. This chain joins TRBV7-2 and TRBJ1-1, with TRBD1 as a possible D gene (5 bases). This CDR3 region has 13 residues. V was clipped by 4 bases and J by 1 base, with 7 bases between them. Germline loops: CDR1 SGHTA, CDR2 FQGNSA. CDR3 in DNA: TGTGCCAGCAGCTCAGACAGGAACACTGAAGCTTTCTTT. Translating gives CASSSDRNTEAFF.

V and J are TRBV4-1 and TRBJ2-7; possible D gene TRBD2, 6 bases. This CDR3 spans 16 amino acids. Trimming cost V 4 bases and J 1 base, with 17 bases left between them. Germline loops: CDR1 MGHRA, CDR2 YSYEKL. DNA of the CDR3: TGCGCCAGCAGCCTGGGGGGAGCACGTCTATCCTACGAGCAGTACTTC. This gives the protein CASSLGGARLSYEQYF.

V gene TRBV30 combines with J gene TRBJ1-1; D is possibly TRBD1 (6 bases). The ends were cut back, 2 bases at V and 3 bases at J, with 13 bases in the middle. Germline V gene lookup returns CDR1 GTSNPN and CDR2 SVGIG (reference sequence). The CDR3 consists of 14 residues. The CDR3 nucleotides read TGTGCCTGGAGTTGGGCCCCAGGGGACACTGAAGCTTTCTTT. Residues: CAWSWAPGDTEAFF.

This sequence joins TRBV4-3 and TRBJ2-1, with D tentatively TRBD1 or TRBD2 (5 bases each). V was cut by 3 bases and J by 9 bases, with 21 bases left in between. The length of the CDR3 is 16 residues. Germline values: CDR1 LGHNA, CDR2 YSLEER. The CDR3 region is CASSHPGHLLEGEQFF. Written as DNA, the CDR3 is TGCGCCAGCAGCCATCCCGGACACCTACTAGAGGGTGAGCAGTTCTTC.

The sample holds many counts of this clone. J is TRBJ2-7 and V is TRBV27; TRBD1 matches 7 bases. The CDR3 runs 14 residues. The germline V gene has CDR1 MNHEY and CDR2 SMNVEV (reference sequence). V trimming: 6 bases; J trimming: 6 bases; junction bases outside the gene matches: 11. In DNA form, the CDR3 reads TGTGCCAGCAGCTTCCAGGGGGAGTTCTCCGAGCAGTACTTC. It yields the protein CASSFQGEFSEQYF.

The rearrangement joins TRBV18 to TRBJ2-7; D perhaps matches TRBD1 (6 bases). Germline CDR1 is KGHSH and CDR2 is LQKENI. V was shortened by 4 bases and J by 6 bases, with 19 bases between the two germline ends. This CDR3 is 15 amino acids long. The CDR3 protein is CASSLGQGTVTEQYF. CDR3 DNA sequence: TGTGCCAGCTCACTCGGCCAGGGGACGGTTACCGAGCAGTACTTC.

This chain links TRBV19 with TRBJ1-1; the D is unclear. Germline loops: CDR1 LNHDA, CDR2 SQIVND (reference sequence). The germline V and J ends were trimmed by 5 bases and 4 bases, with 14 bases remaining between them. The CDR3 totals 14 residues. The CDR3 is CASSVTRASTEAFF. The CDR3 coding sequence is TGTGCCAGTAGTGTCACAAGGGCGAGCACTGAAGCTTTCTTT.

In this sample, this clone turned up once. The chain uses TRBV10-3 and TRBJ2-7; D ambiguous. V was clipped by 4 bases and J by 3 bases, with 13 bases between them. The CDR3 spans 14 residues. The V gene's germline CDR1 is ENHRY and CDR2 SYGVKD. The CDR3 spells CAISGTPVDYEQYF. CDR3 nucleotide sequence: TGTGCCATCAGTGGCACCCCGGTGGACTACGAGCAGTACTTC.

The DNA of the CDR3 is TGTGCCACCAGCTGGGCGGAAACCTACGAGCAGTACTTC. Translated: CATSWAETYEQYF. V is TRBV15 and J is TRBJ2-7, with unresolved D. This CDR3 region has 13 residues. V gave up 5 bases and J gave up 2 bases, with 10 bases separating them. Germline loops: CDR1 LNHNV, CDR2 YYDKDF (reference sequence).

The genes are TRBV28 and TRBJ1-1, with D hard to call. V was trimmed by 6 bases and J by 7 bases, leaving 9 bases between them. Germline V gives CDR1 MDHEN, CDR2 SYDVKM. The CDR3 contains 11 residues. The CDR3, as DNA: TGTGCCAGCAGCCTGACCCGTGAAGCTTTCTTT. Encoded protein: CASSLTREAFF.

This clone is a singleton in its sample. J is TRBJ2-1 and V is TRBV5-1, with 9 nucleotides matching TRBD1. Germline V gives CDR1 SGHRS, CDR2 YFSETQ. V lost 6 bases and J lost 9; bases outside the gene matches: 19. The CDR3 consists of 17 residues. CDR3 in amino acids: CASTSNRPGTGLGEQFF. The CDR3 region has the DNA TGCGCCAGCACCTCTAACCGTCCCGGGACAGGGCTGGGTGAGCAGTTCTTC. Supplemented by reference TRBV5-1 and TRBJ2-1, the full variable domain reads KAGVTQTPRYLIKTRGQQVTLSCSPISGHRSVSWYQQTPGQGLQFLFEYFSETQRNKGNFPGRFSGRQFSNSRSEMNVSTLELGDSALYLCASTSNRPGTGLGEQFFGPGTRLTVL.

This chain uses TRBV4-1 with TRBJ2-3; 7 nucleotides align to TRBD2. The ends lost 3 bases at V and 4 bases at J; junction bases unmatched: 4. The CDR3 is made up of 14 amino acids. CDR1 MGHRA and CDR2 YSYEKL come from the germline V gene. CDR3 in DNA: TGCGCCAGCAGCCAGGGGGGGTGGGCAGATACGCAGTATTTT. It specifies CASSQGGWADTQYF.

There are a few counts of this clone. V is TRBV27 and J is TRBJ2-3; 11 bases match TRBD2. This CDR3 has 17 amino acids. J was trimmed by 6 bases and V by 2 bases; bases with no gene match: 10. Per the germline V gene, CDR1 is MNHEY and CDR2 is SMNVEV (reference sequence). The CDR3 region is CASSLPRSSGRADTQYF. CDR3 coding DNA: TGTGCCAGCAGTTTACCCCGAAGTAGCGGGAGGGCGGATACGCAGTATTTT.